These T cell receptor beta chains were read from a single sample in a study of blood T cell repertoires in COVID-19. Some clones are missing from TCRdb's copy, which holds only in-frame ones; the method was immunoSEQ multiplex PCR. The sample shows tens of thousands of clones, over 80% of them seen only once. Material: peripheral blood. The source is a human donor with active COVID-19. The donor label of this sample is uncertain. Each CDR3 is given with its conserved first and last residue. The order of the fields is V gene, J gene, CDR3 protein.

V gene: TRBV10-3; J gene: TRBJ2-4; CDR3 protein: CAISTGQLAKNIQYF
V gene: TRBV4-2; J gene: TRBJ2-2; CDR3 protein: CASSQDPAGSPRELFF
V gene: TRBV4-1; J gene: TRBJ1-5; CDR3 protein: CASSQEGPVGNQPQHF
V gene: TRBV11-2; J gene: TRBJ2-5; CDR3 protein: CASSLVSGPLQETQYF
V gene: TRBV6-6; J gene: TRBJ1-5; CDR3 protein: CASSTGRENQPQHF
V gene: TRBV11-3; J gene: TRBJ2-7; CDR3 protein: CASSLIPGLEFRYEQYF
V gene: TRBV5-6; J gene: TRBJ2-7; CDR3 protein: CASSQARGEQYF
V gene: TRBV9; J gene: TRBJ2-3; CDR3 protein: CASSVGQVTDTQYF
V gene: TRBV11-3; J gene: TRBJ2-1; CDR3 protein: CASSGNDRSSGNEQFF
V gene: TRBV28; J gene: TRBJ1-2; CDR3 protein: CASSPGISGGYTF
V gene: TRBV6-2/TRBV6-3; J gene: TRBJ1-5; CDR3 protein: CASSYSMLGLGQPQHF
V gene: TRBV3-1/TRBV3-2; J gene: TRBJ1-4; CDR3 protein: CASSQPSYNEKLFF
V gene: TRBV5-4; J gene: TRBJ1-1; CDR3 protein: CASSSSRGNTEAFF
V gene: TRBV3-1/TRBV3-2; J gene: TRBJ2-7; CDR3 protein: CASSYLGDYEQYF
V gene: TRBV5-1; J gene: TRBJ2-7; CDR3 protein: CASSLGGIVDEQYF
V gene: TRBV19; J gene: TRBJ2-1; CDR3 protein: CASSKTSGITYNEQFF
V gene: TRBV27; J gene: TRBJ2-5; CDR3 protein: CASTPGGGFQETQYF
V gene: TRBV19; J gene: TRBJ2-2; CDR3 protein: CASSILAGSTGELFF